Shown below are 32 T cell receptor beta chains from a single sample sequenced in a study of cytomegalovirus exposure and HLA in healthy donors. Data came from immunoSEQ multiplex PCR; TCRdb stores just in-frame clones and leaves some out. Of hundreds of thousands of clones in the sample, more than 75% are singletons; the top ten hold about 2%. What was sequenced was PBMCs. All receptors derive from a woman aged 18-30 years in good health and CMV-seropositive.

This sequence joins TRBV6-5 and TRBJ2-3; a weak D match, TRBD2 (5 bases). This CDR3 is 15 amino acids long. The V gene's germline CDR1 is MNHEY and CDR2 SVGAGI. Trimming shortened V by 6 bases and J by 4 bases, and 17 bases separated the two germline ends. The CDR3: CASRLGIYRSDTQYF. In DNA, the CDR3 is TGTGCCAGCAGACTCGGGATTTATCGCTCAGATACGCAGTATTTT.

The genes are TRBV25-1 and TRBJ2-1; 7 nucleotides match TRBD2. This CDR3 has 15 amino acids. Per the germline V gene, CDR1 is MGHDK and CDR2 is SYGVNS. After removal of 3 bases from V and 7 bases from J, the junction contained 9 bases not matched to a gene. CDR3 sequence (DNA): TGTGCCAGCAGTGATCATGGCGGGAGTTCTAATGAGCAGTTCTTC. Protein product: CASSDHGGSSNEQFF.

Here the CDR3 DNA reads TGTGCCAGCAGTCGCGGCAATCAGCCCCAGCATTTT. It codes for CASSRGNQPQHF. V is TRBV7-9 and J is TRBJ1-5; D is ambiguous. Trimming took 6 bases from V and 2 from J, leaving 5 bases between them. This CDR3 comprises 12 residues. Germline CDR1 and CDR2: SEHNR and FQNEAQ (reference sequence).

The chain combines TRBV6-5 with TRBJ2-1; 10 positions agree with TRBD2. CDR1 and CDR2 (germline): MNHEY, SVGAGI. This CDR3 region has 14 residues. With V trimmed by 10 bases and J by 4 bases, 7 bases remained unmatched. CDR3 sequence reads: CATQRGGSYNEQFF. CDR3 nucleotides: TGTGCCACTCAGCGGGGGGGGAGTTACAATGAGCAGTTCTTC.

The chain joins TRBV5-1 to TRBJ2-7; 9 bases match TRBD1. Per germline, CDR1 SGHRS and CDR2 YFSETQ. The V segment lost 4 bases and the J segment 3 bases; nucleotides outside the gene matches: 8. The CDR3 totals 15 residues. The CDR3 sequence: CASSQNTGGRYEQYF. For the CDR3, the DNA is TGCGCCAGCAGCCAAAACACAGGGGGCCGCTACGAGCAGTACTTC.

The rearrangement links TRBV5-4 to TRBJ1-4, with 7 bases identical to TRBD1. Germline V gene sequence: CDR1 SGHNT, CDR2 YYREEE (reference sequence). J lost 8 bases, V lost 5 bases, and 12 bases had no gene match. This CDR3 has 15 amino acids. Here the CDR3 DNA reads TGTGCCAGCAGGCTATCCGGGACAGAAGGGGAAAAACTGTTTTTT. Translation gives CASRLSGTEGEKLFF.

V and J are TRBV6-6 and TRBJ1-3; TRBD1 matches at 10 bases. Germline V lookup: CDR1 MNHNY, CDR2 SVGAGI (reference sequence). The CDR3 contains 16 residues. J was trimmed by 4 bases and V by 2 bases; bases with no gene match: 5. The CDR3 loop is CASSYGPTGGGNTIYF. The CDR3, as DNA: TGTGCCAGCAGTTACGGCCCGACAGGGGGCGGAAACACCATATATTTT.

The chain is built from TRBV4-1 and TRBJ2-1, with no clear D. V lost 0 bases, J lost 5 bases, and 14 bases lay in between. The CDR3 totals 16 residues. Germline assignment: CDR1 MGHRA and CDR2 YSYEKL. For the CDR3, the DNA is TGCGCCAGCAGCCAAGATCTAAGCGTGCCCAACAATGAGCAGTTCTTC. It translates to CASSQDLSVPNNEQFF.

V gene TRBV6-5 combines with J gene TRBJ1-1; no definite D call. Germline values: CDR1 MNHEY, CDR2 SVGAGI. V lost 1 base to trimming and J lost 2 bases, with 11 bases between them. This CDR3 has 15 residues. The CDR3 protein is CASSYFGRGNTEAFF. CDR3 DNA: TGTGCCAGCAGTTACTTTGGACGGGGTAACACTGAAGCTTTCTTT.

V and J are TRBV28 and TRBJ1-1; D unclear. The CDR3 contains 14 residues. V lost 10 bases, J lost 0 bases, and 15 bases lay in between. Germline CDR1 and CDR2: MDHEN and SYDVKM. This chain's CDR3 is CATSQFNMNTEAFF. As DNA, the CDR3 is TGTGCCACCAGCCAATTCAACATGAACACTGAAGCTTTCTTT.

The CDR3: CASSSLGQGTYNEQFF. CDR3 coding DNA: TGTGCCAGCAGCTCCCTGGGACAGGGTACCTACAATGAGCAGTTCTTC. This chain connects TRBV11-2 to TRBJ2-1; 9 nucleotides align to TRBD1. The CDR3 is made up of 16 amino acids. Germline loops: CDR1 SGHAT, CDR2 FQNNGV. Unmatched junction bases numbered 6, after V lost 4 bases and J lost 2 bases.

The rearrangement links TRBV5-4 to TRBJ2-2; 9 bases are shared with TRBD2. V trimming: 4 bases; J trimming: 5 bases; junction bases outside the gene matches: 12. This CDR3 is built from 17 residues. CDR1 and CDR2 from the germline V gene are SGHNT and YYREEE (reference sequence). CDR3 sequence: CASSRGLAGEWTGELFF. Here the CDR3 DNA reads TGTGCCAGCAGCCGGGGACTAGCCGGAGAATGGACCGGGGAGCTGTTTTTT.

This sequence joins TRBV27 and TRBJ2-1, with TRBD1 matching over 7 bases. With 1 base clipped from V and 5 bases from J, the junction kept 8 bases outside the gene matches. The CDR3 has 16 amino acids. Germline CDR1 reads MNHEY; CDR2 reads SMNVEV (reference sequence). DNA for the CDR3: TGTGCCAGCAGTTTATTAAGTTTTACAGGGGACAATGAGCAGTTCTTC. Amino acid sequence: CASSLLSFTGDNEQFF.

The chain has TRBV7-2 and TRBJ2-2; TRBD2 agrees at 11 bases. CDR3 length: 17 amino acids. Germline V gene data show CDR1 as SGHTA and CDR2 as FQGNSA. V shed 5 bases and J 4 bases; nucleotides not matched to a gene: 9. CDR3 sequence reads: CASSRRASGRFTGELFF. As DNA, the CDR3 is TGTGCCAGCAGCCGGCGGGCTAGCGGGAGGTTCACCGGGGAGCTGTTTTTT.

The rearrangement joins TRBV21-1 to TRBJ1-1. TRBV21-1 is a recognized pseudogene. CDR3 size: 12 residues. CDR3 nucleotides: TGTGCCAGCAGCAAACGGGGGGCGGGGGCTTTCTTT. Protein product: CASSKRGAGAFF.

This chain connects TRBV2 to TRBJ2-7, with 7 positions matching TRBD2. The CDR3 runs to 15 residues. The germline CDR1 and CDR2 sequences are SNHLY and FYNNEI. V dropped 5 bases and J dropped 3; count of bases not matched to a gene: 10. The CDR3 DNA follows: TGTGCCAGCAGTATAGACAGCGGGATCCGCTACGAGCAGTACTTC. Translated, it gives CASSIDSGIRYEQYF.

The genes are TRBV6-1 and TRBJ2-1; 10 nucleotides match TRBD2. This CDR3 is 14 amino acids long. Germline loops: CDR1 MNHNS, CDR2 SASEGT. After removal of 6 bases from V and 7 bases from J, the junction contained 6 bases not matched to a gene. CDR3 in DNA: TGTGCCAGCAGACCTAGCGGGAGTCTGAATGAGCAGTTCTTC. Amino acids: CASRPSGSLNEQFF.

The chain has TRBV5-1 and TRBJ2-2; TRBD2 agrees at 8 bases. This CDR3 is built from 18 residues. CDR1 is SGHRS and CDR2 is YFSETQ in the germline V gene. Trimming cost V 1 base and J 4 bases; bases outside gene matches: 12. The CDR3 loop is CASSLSVRSGRVTGELFF. The CDR3, as DNA: TGCGCCAGCAGCTTGTCGGTAAGGAGCGGGAGAGTCACCGGGGAGCTGTTTTTT.

The genes are TRBV28 and TRBJ2-7; 9 bases line up with TRBD2. CDR3 length equals 14 residues. V shed 8 bases, J shed 0 bases, and the junction held 5 bases outside the gene matches. Germline V gives CDR1 MDHEN, CDR2 SYDVKM. The CDR3 nucleotides read TGTGCCAGCGGACTAGCGCAGAGCTCCTACGAGCAGTACTTC. Encoded protein: CASGLAQSSYEQYF. The entire variable domain, with the rest obtained from reference TRBV28 and TRBJ2-7, is as follows: DVKVTQSSRYLVKRTGEKVFLECVQDMDHENMFWYRQDPGLGLRLIYFSYDVKMKEKGDIPEGYSVSREKKERFSLILESASTNQTSMYLCASGLAQSSYEQYFGPGTRLTVT.

A single count supports this clone. V and J are TRBV7-9 and TRBJ2-1; 8 bases line up with TRBD2. The CDR3 totals 16 residues. Germline CDR1 reads SEHNR; CDR2 reads FQNEAQ (reference sequence). V shed 5 bases, J shed 3 bases, and the junction held 9 bases outside the gene matches. CDR3: CASSRPAGGYYNEQFF. Written as DNA, the CDR3 is TGTGCCAGCAGCCGCCCGGCGGGGGGCTACTACAATGAGCAGTTCTTC.

The DNA of the CDR3 is TGTGCCAGCAGCCAATACCGGGACAGGGGGAATGAGCAGTTCTTC. Its protein is CASSQYRDRGNEQFF. The chain links TRBV11-3 to TRBJ2-1; 11 nucleotides align to TRBD1. The J segment lost 7 bases and the V segment lost 5 bases, leaving 7 bases of the junction unmatched. The CDR3 has 15 amino acids. Germline CDR1 and CDR2: SGHNT and YENEEA.

The chain carries TRBV2 and TRBJ1-1; TRBD1 is a possible D gene (6 bases). The CDR3 loop spans 13 amino acids. Germline-derived CDR1 and CDR2 are SNHLY and FYNNEI. V was shortened by 8 bases and J by 3 bases, with 13 bases between the two germline ends. CDR3 loop: CASRVDSHTEAFF. The CDR3 bases are TGTGCCAGCCGTGTGGACAGCCACACTGAAGCTTTCTTT.

CDR3 sequence: CATSPDRGDEQFF. The CDR3 nucleotides read TGTGCCACCAGCCCTGACAGGGGGGATGAGCAGTTCTTC. The chain recombines TRBV15 with TRBJ2-1; 9 nucleotides line up with TRBD1. Germline V gives CDR1 LNHNV, CDR2 YYDKDF (reference sequence). The CDR3 runs to 13 residues. J was trimmed by 8 bases and V by 5 bases; bases with no gene match: 4.

The V gene is TRBV9, the J gene TRBJ2-1; TRBD2 agrees at 7 bases. The trim removed 4 bases at V and 12 bases at J, leaving 19 bases unmatched. The CDR3 sequence is 16 residues long. Germline CDR1 reads SGDLS; CDR2 reads YYNGEE. CDR3 residues: CASSPHSGLGGRTQFF. The CDR3 DNA sequence: TGTGCCAGCAGCCCTCACTCTGGGCTGGGGGGGAGGACGCAGTTCTTC.

V is TRBV7-8 and J is TRBJ2-2; the D gene is possibly TRBD2 (5 bases). CDR1 and CDR2 from the germline V gene are SGHVS and FQNEAQ. This CDR3 has 16 residues. V dropped 5 bases and J dropped 4 bases, with 17 bases sitting between them. The chain's CDR3 is CASSPRIHGLTGELFF. The CDR3 nucleotides are TGTGCCAGCAGCCCGCGCATACACGGACTCACCGGGGAGCTGTTTTTT.

This clone was seen only a few times. The J gene is TRBJ1-1, the V gene TRBV10-1, with a possible D match to TRBD1 (6 bases). V dropped 2 bases and J dropped 4 bases, with 11 bases sitting between them. This CDR3 has 14 residues. Germline values: CDR1 WNHNN, CDR2 SYGVQD (reference sequence). As DNA, the CDR3 is TGCGCCAGCAGTGAGACAAAAGGGGGCACTGAAGCTTTCTTT. It specifies CASSETKGGTEAFF.

This clone was seen a single time. One end of the junction varies from germline; a read error may be responsible. The rearrangement links TRBV7-8 to TRBJ2-7; maybe TRBD1 (6 bases). The CDR3 extends over 13 amino acids. The germline V gene has CDR1 SGHVS and CDR2 FQNEAQ. The CDR3 coding sequence is TGTGCCAGCAGCCCGTCAGGGGTCGGCCCCCGGGACTTC. It translates to CASSPSGVGPRDF.

The rearrangement joins TRBV10-3 to TRBJ2-3; D remains ambiguous. CDR1 is ENHRY, CDR2 SYGVKD, per germline. This CDR3 has 13 amino acids. The V gene lost 9 bases and the J gene lost 6 bases, with 16 bases spanning the gap. CDR3 protein: CAIANGEWDTQYF. CDR3 coding DNA: TGTGCCATTGCCAACGGAGAATGGGATACGCAGTATTTT.

Note on this clone: Compared with germline, one end of the junction differs, possibly owing to a read error. This chain connects TRBV2 to TRBJ1-2; D call uncertain. CDR1 is SNHLY, CDR2 FYNNEI, per germline. The CDR3 is 11 residues long. Here the CDR3 DNA reads TGTGCCAGCAGTGAATATGGCGGGTTTTCCTTC. Protein: CASSEYGGFSF.

The chain joins TRBV6-1 to TRBJ2-7; 7 bases align to TRBD1. The CDR3 has 13 amino acids. From germline, CDR1 is MNHNS and CDR2 SASEGT. V lost 6 bases and J lost 2; bases outside the gene matches: 4. CDR3 DNA: TGTGCCAGCAGGATAGACAGGGCCTACGAGCAGTACTTC. This codes for CASRIDRAYEQYF.

The chain joins TRBV29-1 to TRBJ1-1; D is unclear. Per germline, CDR1 SQVTM and CDR2 ANQGSEA. The CDR3 totals 13 residues. V dropped 7 bases and J dropped 1 base, with 13 bases sitting between them. As DNA, the CDR3 is TGCAGCGCCGCTCCAGGATGGAACACTGAAGCTTTCTTT. It encodes CSAAPGWNTEAFF.

The genes are TRBV25-1 and TRBJ2-3; 8 bases agree with TRBD2. The length of the CDR3 is 16 residues. Germline trimming cut 5 bases from V and 5 bases from J; bases unmatched to any gene: 12. Germline loops: CDR1 MGHDK, CDR2 SYGVNS. CDR3 loop: CASSPNSGIGRDTQYF. The CDR3 region has the DNA TGTGCCAGCAGTCCTAATAGCGGGATCGGACGAGATACGCAGTATTTT.